This T cell receptor (beta chain) was identified during a study of blood T cell repertoires in COVID-19. Study as a whole: Donors in the United States, Italy and Spain gave samples during acute or convalescent COVID-19. In each case, the material was cDNA or gDNA derived from T cells, B-cell-depleted T cells, or PBMCs.

Per the study methods: Quantification of nucleated cells was approximated via reference gene primer amplification. Method: immunoSEQ multiplex PCR; TCRdb's copy keeps in-frame clones and lacks some. D and trimming were read from the DNA, whereas the V and J calls and clone size are those reported in that table. The profile covers roughly 250,000 clones, with roughly 84% appearing a single time and 4% taken by the ten largest. This receptor was obtained from a woman in her forties with active or convalescent COVID-19. Sequences were obtained from peripheral blood.

CDR3 DNA: TGTGCCAGCAGTCTAGGGACAGGGAAGGGAGATACGCAGTATTTT. Its protein product is CASSLGTGKGDTQYF. The chain couples TRBV3-1 (or the pseudogene TRBV3-2) to TRBJ2-3, with 9 bases lining up with TRBD1. The germline V gene encodes CDR1 LGHDT and CDR2 YNNKEL (reference sequence). V trimming: 6 bases; J trimming: 5 bases; junction bases outside the gene matches: 9. CDR3 length equals 15 residues.